A single sample is the source of the 2 T cell receptor beta chains below, sequenced in a study of T cells in Graves' hyperthyroidism and ophthalmopathy. RNA transcripts yielded amplified TCR beta CDR3 regions. Using the HTBI primer set, a first-round RT-PCR was run on the TCR CDR3. MiXCR, applied by TCRdb to the multiplex PCR reads, yields one record per CDR3 protein. Among more than 300,000 distinct CDR3 sequences listed, roughly 15% were seen once. The sample comprised blood. Receptors were obtained from a woman under 40 with Graves' ophthalmopathy.

V usage is TRBV12-5 and J usage is TRBJ2-2; no reliable D call. Trimming left V 1 base short and J 0 bases short, with 9 bases between. The CDR3 sequence is 16 residues long. Per germline, CDR1 LGHNT and CDR2 FRNRAP. The chain's CDR3 is CASGLEFWTNTGELFF. CDR3 coding DNA: TGTGCTAGTGGTTTGGAATTCTGGACGAACACCGGGGAGCTGTTTTTT.

There are many counts of this clonotype. The CDR3 spells CASSLAETKPAGGELFF. The CDR3 DNA reads as TGCGCCAGCAGCTTGGCCGAGACAAAGCCAGCGGGCGGGGAGCTGTTTTTT. The V call is TRBV5-1, the J call TRBJ2-2, with D perhaps matching TRBD2 (6 bases). The CDR3 has 17 amino acids. V dropped 0 bases and J dropped 7 bases, with 19 bases sitting between them. Germline V gives CDR1 SGHRS, CDR2 YFSETQ.